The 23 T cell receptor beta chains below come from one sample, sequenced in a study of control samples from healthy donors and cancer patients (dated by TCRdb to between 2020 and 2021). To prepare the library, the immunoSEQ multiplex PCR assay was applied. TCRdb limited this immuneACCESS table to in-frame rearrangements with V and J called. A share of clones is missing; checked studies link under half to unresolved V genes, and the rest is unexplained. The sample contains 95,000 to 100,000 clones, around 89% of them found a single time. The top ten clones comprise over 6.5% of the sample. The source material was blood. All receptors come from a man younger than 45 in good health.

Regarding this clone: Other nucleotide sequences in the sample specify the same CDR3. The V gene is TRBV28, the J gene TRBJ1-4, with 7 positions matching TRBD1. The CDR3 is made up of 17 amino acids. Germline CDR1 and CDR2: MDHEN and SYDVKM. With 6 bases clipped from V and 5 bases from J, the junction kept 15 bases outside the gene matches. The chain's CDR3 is CASSPLPGQKRNEKLFF. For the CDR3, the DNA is TGTGCCAGCAGCCCCCTCCCGGGACAGAAGCGGAATGAAAAACTGTTTTTT.

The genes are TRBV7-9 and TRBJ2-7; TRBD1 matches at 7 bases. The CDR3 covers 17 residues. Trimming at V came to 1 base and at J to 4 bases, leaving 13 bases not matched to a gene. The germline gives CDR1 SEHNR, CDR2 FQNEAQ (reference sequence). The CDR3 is CASSLVGGLQGMYEQYF. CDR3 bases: TGTGCCAGCAGCTTAGTTGGCGGGTTACAGGGGATGTACGAGCAGTACTTC.

CDR3 nucleotides: TGTGCCAGCAGCCAAGGGGGCTTAGGCAATGAGCAGTTCTTC. As protein: CASSQGGLGNEQFF. The rearrangement joins TRBV3-1 (or the pseudogene TRBV3-2) to TRBJ2-1; possibly TRBD1 for D (5 bases). The CDR3 contains 14 residues. Trimming removed 1 base from V and 6 bases from J, with 10 bases in between. Germline assignment: CDR1 LGHDT and CDR2 YNNKEL (reference sequence).

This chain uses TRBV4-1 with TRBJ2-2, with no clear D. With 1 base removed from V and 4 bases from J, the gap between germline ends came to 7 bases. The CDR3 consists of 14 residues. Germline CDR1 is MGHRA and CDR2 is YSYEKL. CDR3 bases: TGCGCCAGCAGCCAAGCCTTCATCACCGGGGAGCTGTTTTTT. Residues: CASSQAFITGELFF.

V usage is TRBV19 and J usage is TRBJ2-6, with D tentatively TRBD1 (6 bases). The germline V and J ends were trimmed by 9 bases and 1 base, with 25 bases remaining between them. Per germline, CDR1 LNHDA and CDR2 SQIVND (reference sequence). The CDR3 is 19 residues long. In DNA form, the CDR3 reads TGTGCCAGCGGGATAACTCAGGGGCAGGGTGGATCTGGGGCCAACGTCCTGACTTTC. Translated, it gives CASGITQGQGGSGANVLTF.

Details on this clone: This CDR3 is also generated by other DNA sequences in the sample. CDR3: CASSYGTGGNTEAFF. In DNA, the CDR3 is TGTGCCAGCAGTTACGGGACAGGGGGCAACACTGAAGCTTTCTTT. This chain connects TRBV6-5 to TRBJ1-1; 12 positions agree with TRBD1. J lost 2 bases, V lost 2 bases, and 0 bases had no gene match. Germline assignment: CDR1 MNHEY and CDR2 SVGAGI. This CDR3 is 15 amino acids long.

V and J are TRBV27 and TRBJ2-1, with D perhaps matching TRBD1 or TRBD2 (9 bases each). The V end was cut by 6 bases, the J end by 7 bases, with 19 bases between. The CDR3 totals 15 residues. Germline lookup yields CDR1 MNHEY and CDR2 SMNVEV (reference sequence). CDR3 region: CASRRASGTGNEQFF. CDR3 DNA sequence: TGTGCCAGCAGAAGAGCTAGCGGGACAGGGAATGAGCAGTTCTTC.

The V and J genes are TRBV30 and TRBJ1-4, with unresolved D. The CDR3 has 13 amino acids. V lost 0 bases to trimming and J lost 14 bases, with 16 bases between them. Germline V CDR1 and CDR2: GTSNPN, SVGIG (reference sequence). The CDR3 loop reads CAWSVVGPEGLFF. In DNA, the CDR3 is TGTGCCTGGAGTGTAGTTGGTCCGGAGGGTCTGTTTTTT.

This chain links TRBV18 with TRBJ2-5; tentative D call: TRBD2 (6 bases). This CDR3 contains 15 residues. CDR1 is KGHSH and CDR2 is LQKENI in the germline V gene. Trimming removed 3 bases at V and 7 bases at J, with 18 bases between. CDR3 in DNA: TGTGCCAGCTCACCGACGGAGGGGTTCTATGGGACCCAGTACTTC. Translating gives CASSPTEGFYGTQYF.

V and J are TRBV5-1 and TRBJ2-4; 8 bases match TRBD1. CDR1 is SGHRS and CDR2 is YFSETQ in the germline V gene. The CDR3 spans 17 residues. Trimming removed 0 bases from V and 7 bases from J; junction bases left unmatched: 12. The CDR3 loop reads CASSLGAGGAPGNIQYF. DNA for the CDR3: TGCGCCAGCAGCTTGGGGGCAGGGGGCGCCCCGGGTAACATTCAGTACTTC.

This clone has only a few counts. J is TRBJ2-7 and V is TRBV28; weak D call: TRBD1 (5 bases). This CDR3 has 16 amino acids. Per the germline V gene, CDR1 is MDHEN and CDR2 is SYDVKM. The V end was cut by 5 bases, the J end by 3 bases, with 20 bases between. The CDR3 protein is CASSPPKGRPYYEQYF. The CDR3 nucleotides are TGTGCCAGCAGTCCCCCGAAGGGGCGCCCATACTACGAGCAGTACTTC.

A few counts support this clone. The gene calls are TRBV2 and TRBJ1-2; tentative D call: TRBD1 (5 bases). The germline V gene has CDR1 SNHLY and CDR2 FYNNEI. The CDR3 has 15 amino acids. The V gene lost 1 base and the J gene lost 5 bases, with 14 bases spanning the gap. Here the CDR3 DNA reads TGTGCCAGCAGTGAAGGCTTAACAGGAAGTTATGGCTACACCTTC. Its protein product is CASSEGLTGSYGYTF.

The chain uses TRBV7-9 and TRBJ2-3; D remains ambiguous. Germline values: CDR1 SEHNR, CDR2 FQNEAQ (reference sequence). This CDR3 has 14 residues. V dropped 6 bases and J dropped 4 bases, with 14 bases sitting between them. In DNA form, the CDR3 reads TGTGCCAGCAGTCCCCTTTGGGATGCAGATACGCAGTATTTT. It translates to CASSPLWDADTQYF.

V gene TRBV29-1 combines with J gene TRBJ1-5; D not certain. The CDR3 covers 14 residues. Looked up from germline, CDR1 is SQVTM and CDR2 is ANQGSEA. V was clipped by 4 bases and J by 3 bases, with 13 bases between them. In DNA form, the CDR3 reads TGCAGCGTTGTCGGGGTAATAGTCAATCAGCCCCAGCATTTT. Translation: CSVVGVIVNQPQHF.

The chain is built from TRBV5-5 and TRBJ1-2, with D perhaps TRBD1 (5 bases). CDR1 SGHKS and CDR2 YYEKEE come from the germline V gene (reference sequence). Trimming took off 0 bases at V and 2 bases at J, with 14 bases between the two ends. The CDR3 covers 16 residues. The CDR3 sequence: CASSLEGWAPNYGYTF. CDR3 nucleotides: TGTGCCAGCAGCTTGGAGGGGTGGGCGCCCAACTATGGCTACACCTTC.

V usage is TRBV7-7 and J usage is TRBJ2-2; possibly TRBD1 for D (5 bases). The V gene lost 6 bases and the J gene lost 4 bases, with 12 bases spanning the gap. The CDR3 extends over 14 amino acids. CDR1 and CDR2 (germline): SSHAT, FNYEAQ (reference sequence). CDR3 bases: TGTGCCAGCAGTCCCCGTAGGGGCACCGGGGAGCTGTTTTTT. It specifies CASSPRRGTGELFF.

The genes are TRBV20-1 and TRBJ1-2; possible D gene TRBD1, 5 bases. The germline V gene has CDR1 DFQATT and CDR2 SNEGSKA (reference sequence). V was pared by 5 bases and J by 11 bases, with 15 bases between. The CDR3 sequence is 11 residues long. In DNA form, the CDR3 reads TGCAGTGCTGGGGGTGTAGCTGTATACACCTTC. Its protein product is CSAGGVAVYTF.

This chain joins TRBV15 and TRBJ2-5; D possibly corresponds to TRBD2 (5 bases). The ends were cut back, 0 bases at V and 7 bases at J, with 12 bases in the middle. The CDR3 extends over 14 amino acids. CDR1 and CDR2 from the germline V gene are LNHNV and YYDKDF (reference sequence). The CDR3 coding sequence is TGTGCCACCAGCAGAGAGAGCGACCGGGGGACCCAGTACTTC. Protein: CATSRESDRGTQYF.

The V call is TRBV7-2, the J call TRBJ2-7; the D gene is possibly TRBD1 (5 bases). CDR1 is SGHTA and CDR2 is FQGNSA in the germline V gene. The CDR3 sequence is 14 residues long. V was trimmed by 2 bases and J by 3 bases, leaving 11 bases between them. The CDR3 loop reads CASSLYPGIYEQYF. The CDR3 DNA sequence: TGTGCCAGCAGCTTATACCCAGGGATCTACGAGCAGTACTTC.

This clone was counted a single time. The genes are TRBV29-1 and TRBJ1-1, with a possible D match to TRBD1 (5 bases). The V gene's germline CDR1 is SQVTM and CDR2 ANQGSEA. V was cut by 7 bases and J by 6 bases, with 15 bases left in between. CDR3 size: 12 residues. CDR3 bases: TGCAGCGCCTCCAGGGAAGCTTCTGAAGCTTTCTTT. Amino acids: CSASREASEAFF.

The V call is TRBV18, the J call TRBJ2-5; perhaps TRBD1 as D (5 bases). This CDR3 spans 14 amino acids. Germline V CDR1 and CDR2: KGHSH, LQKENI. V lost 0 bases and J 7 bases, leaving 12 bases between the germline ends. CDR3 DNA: TGTGCCAGCTCACCACCGGCAGGGAAGAGGACCCAGTACTTC. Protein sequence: CASSPPAGKRTQYF. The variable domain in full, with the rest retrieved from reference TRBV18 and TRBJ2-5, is NAGVMQNPRHLVRRRGQEARLRCSPMKGHSHVYWYRQLPEEGLKFMVYLQKENIIDESGMPKERFSAEFPKEGPSILRIQQVVRGDSAAYFCASSPPAGKRTQYFGPGTRLLVL.

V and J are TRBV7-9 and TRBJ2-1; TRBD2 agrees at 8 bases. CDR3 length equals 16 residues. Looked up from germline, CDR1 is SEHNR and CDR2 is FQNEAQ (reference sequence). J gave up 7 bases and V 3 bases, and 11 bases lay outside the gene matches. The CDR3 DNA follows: TGTGCCAGCAGCTTTTTGAGGGCTAGCGGGTATAATGAGCAGTTCTTC. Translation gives CASSFLRASGYNEQFF.

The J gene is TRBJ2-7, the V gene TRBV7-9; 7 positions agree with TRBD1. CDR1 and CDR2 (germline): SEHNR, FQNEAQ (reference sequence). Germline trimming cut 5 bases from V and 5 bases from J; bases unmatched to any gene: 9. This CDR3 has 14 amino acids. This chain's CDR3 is CASSHMKGANEQYV. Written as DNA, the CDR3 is TGTGCCAGCAGCCACATGAAGGGGGCCAACGAGCAGTACGTC.